The TCR beta chain described here comes from a study of cytomegalovirus exposure and HLA in healthy donors. This clone has just a few counts. PCR was performed using 60 Vbeta and 13 Jbeta primers. Produced via immunoSEQ multiplex PCR; TCRdb's table is partial and in-frame only. The sample includes some 170,000 clones, over 75% of them seen just once. The clonotype comes from a man in his forties in good health and CMV-seropositive. Sequenced: PBMCs.

CDR3 coding DNA: TGTGCCAGCAGCCAGGAGGAAGCAGATACGCAGTATTTT. This gives the protein CASSQEEADTQYF. The J gene is TRBJ2-3, the V gene TRBV7-3, with D tentatively TRBD2 (5 bases). V lost 5 bases, J lost 4 bases, and 10 bases lay in between. The CDR3 totals 13 residues. CDR1 and CDR2 from the germline V gene are SGHTA and FQGTGA.